A selection of T cell receptor beta chains follows, all from one sample in a study of T cells in Graves' hyperthyroidism and ophthalmopathy. TCRdb redid the calling of the multiplex PCR reads with MiXCR, one entry per CDR3 protein. This sample carries some 400,000 distinct CDR3 sequences, approximately 19% of them seen once, and the ten largest clones take approximately 4%. Sequences were obtained from blood. These receptors were obtained from a woman under 30 with Graves' hyperthyroidism. Each CDR3 is given with its conserved first and last residue. Fields, in order: D gene, V gene, clone size, J gene, CDR3 protein, CDR3 DNA. D genes are given only for firm matches. Clone size is not always given. Where it is, it says once, few, many or a class for expanded clones.

d_gene: TRBD2; v_gene: TRBV27; abundance: many; j_gene: TRBJ2-5; CDR3aa: CASSLRTSGGVQETQYF; CDR3nt: TGTGCCAGCAGTTTACGGACTAGCGGGGGAGTTCAAGAGACCCAGTACTTC
d_gene: -; v_gene: TRBV2; abundance: many; j_gene: TRBJ2-7; CDR3aa: CASLGIYEQYF; CDR3nt: TGTGCCAGCCTGGGGATCTACGAGCAGTACTTC
d_gene: -; v_gene: TRBV29-1; abundance: -; j_gene: TRBJ1-1; CDR3aa: CSVEDGPRSAEAFF; CDR3nt: TGCAGCGTTGAAGACGGGCCCCGTAGCGCTGAAGCTTTCTTT
d_gene: -; v_gene: TRBV11-2; abundance: many; j_gene: TRBJ1-1; CDR3aa: CASSLFFRPRYTEAFF; CDR3nt: TGTGCCAGCAGCTTATTCTTCCGACCGAGGTACACTGAAGCTTTCTTT
d_gene: -; v_gene: TRBV2; abundance: few; j_gene: TRBJ2-5; CDR3aa: CASTHPGSETQYF; CDR3nt: TGCGCCAGCACTCATCCAGGCTCGGAGACCCAGTACTTC
d_gene: -; v_gene: TRBV5-1; abundance: many; j_gene: TRBJ2-3; CDR3aa: CASSLARERADTQYF; CDR3nt: TGCGCCAGCAGCTTGGCCCGGGAGCGGGCAGATACGCAGTATTTT
d_gene: -; v_gene: TRBV10-1; abundance: many; j_gene: TRBJ2-7; CDR3aa: CASSVGRSYEQYF; CDR3nt: TGCGCCAGCAGTGTCGGCAGAAGCTACGAGCAGTACTTC
d_gene: TRBD1; v_gene: TRBV2; abundance: -; j_gene: TRBJ1-5; CDR3aa: CASTKQGGGNQPQHF; CDR3nt: TGTGCCAGCACTAAACAGGGGGGCGGCAATCAGCCCCAGCATTTT
d_gene: -; v_gene: TRBV5-1; abundance: -; j_gene: TRBJ2-5; CDR3aa: CASSLLGVETQYF; CDR3nt: TGCGCCAGCAGCTTATTAGGAGTGGAGACCCAGTACTTC
d_gene: -; v_gene: TRBV6-1; abundance: once; j_gene: TRBJ2-7; CDR3aa: CASSKPSRGSYEQYF; CDR3nt: TGTGCCAGCAGTAAGCCTTCAAGGGGGTCCTACGAGCAGTACTTC
d_gene: -; v_gene: TRBV27; abundance: -; j_gene: TRBJ2-7; CDR3aa: CASSPLGPYEQYF; CDR3nt: TGTGCCAGCAGTCCGCTCGGCCCCTACGAGCAGTACTTC
d_gene: -; v_gene: TRBV7-9; abundance: -; j_gene: TRBJ2-4; CDR3aa: CASSYEGLAKNIQYF; CDR3nt: TGTGCCAGCTCCTACGAGGGACTAGCCAAAAACATTCAGTACTTC
d_gene: -; v_gene: TRBV28; abundance: many; j_gene: TRBJ2-7; CDR3aa: CASATGGYDYEQYF; CDR3nt: TGTGCCAGCGCCACTGGGGGGTACGACTACGAGCAGTACTTC
d_gene: TRBD2; v_gene: TRBV7-2; abundance: -; j_gene: TRBJ2-4; CDR3aa: CASSLDGLAKHIQYF; CDR3nt: TGTGCCAGCAGCCTGGACGGACTAGCCAAACACATTCAGTACTTC
d_gene: TRBD2; v_gene: TRBV20-1; abundance: many; j_gene: TRBJ2-7; CDR3aa: CSANSGGAYEQYF; CDR3nt: TGCAGTGCCAATAGCGGGGGGGCCTACGAGCAGTACTTC
d_gene: -; v_gene: TRBV20-1; abundance: -; j_gene: TRBJ1-5; CDR3aa: CSAEWGAKGNQPQHF; CDR3nt: TGCAGTGCCGAATGGGGGGCAAAAGGCAATCAGCCCCAGCATTTT
d_gene: -; v_gene: TRBV5-1; abundance: -; j_gene: TRBJ2-5; CDR3aa: CASSSHPKGKARETQYF; CDR3nt: TGCGCCAGCAGCTCCCACCCCAAGGGCAAGGCTCGGGAGACCCAGTACTTC
d_gene: -; v_gene: TRBV20-1; abundance: many; j_gene: TRBJ1-1; CDR3aa: CSAGPFVNTEAFF; CDR3nt: TGCAGTGCTGGGCCCTTCGTGAACACTGAAGCTTTCTTT
d_gene: -; v_gene: TRBV5-1; abundance: many; j_gene: TRBJ2-7; CDR3aa: CASRETNYEQYF; CDR3nt: TGCGCCAGCAGGGAAACAAACTACGAGCAGTACTTC
d_gene: -; v_gene: TRBV28; abundance: many; j_gene: TRBJ2-7; CDR3aa: CASSSLHVYEQYF; CDR3nt: TGTGCCAGCAGTTCCCTACACGTCTACGAGCAGTACTTC
d_gene: -; v_gene: TRBV10-3; abundance: many; j_gene: TRBJ1-2; CDR3aa: CAISERTRTYGYTF; CDR3nt: TGTGCCATCAGTGAGAGGACGAGAACCTATGGCTACACCTTC
d_gene: TRBD1; v_gene: TRBV15; abundance: few; j_gene: TRBJ2-2; CDR3aa: CATSRGEGQGENTGELFF; CDR3nt: TGTGCCACCAGCAGAGGAGAAGGACAGGGTGAGAACACCGGGGAGCTGTTTTTT
d_gene: -; v_gene: TRBV20-1; abundance: many; j_gene: TRBJ1-2; CDR3aa: CSAQDVDYGYTF; CDR3nt: TGCAGTGCTCAGGACGTCGACTATGGCTACACCTTC
d_gene: -; v_gene: TRBV6-1; abundance: many; j_gene: TRBJ1-1; CDR3aa: CASSENPGAYGEAFF; CDR3nt: TGTGCCAGCAGTGAGAATCCGGGGGCTTACGGCGAAGCTTTCTTT
d_gene: TRBD1; v_gene: TRBV12-3/TRBV12-4; abundance: many; j_gene: TRBJ2-7; CDR3aa: CASSRGQGYYEQYF; CDR3nt: TGTGCCAGCAGTAGAGGACAGGGGTACTACGAGCAGTACTTC
d_gene: TRBD1; v_gene: TRBV28; abundance: once; j_gene: TRBJ1-6; CDR3aa: CASNPGQGNNSPLHF; CDR3nt: TGTGCCAGCAACCCGGGACAGGGGAACAATTCACCCCTCCACTTT
d_gene: -; v_gene: TRBV12-3/TRBV12-4; abundance: many; j_gene: TRBJ1-1; CDR3aa: CASRSGSRREAFF; CDR3nt: TGTGCCAGCAGATCTGGTAGCAGACGTGAAGCTTTCTTT
d_gene: -; v_gene: TRBV6-2/TRBV6-3; abundance: -; j_gene: TRBJ2-7; CDR3aa: CASTGQGRTYEQYF; CDR3nt: TGTGCCAGCACCGGGCAGGGACGGACCTACGAGCAGTACTTC
d_gene: -; v_gene: TRBV20-1; abundance: -; j_gene: TRBJ2-7; CDR3aa: CSARDLHGSYEQYF; CDR3nt: TGCAGTGCTAGAGATCTGCATGGGTCCTACGAGCAGTACTTC
d_gene: -; v_gene: TRBV5-1; abundance: many; j_gene: TRBJ2-7; CDR3aa: CASSLAGRYTEQYF; CDR3nt: TGCGCCAGCAGCTTGGCCGGAAGGTACACCGAGCAGTACTTC